Listed below are T cell receptor beta chains from one sample, sequenced in a study of CD8+CD57+ T cells in acquired aplastic anemia. One entry per CDR3 protein, called by TCRdb with MiXCR from the reads. Here the sample spans 160,000 or so distinct CDR3 sequences, under 55% being singletons. Specimen: sorted CD4+, CD8+, or CD8+CD57+ T cells (not recorded which) from PBMCs. The receptor set was obtained from a human donor with aplastic anemia. CDR3s include the opening cysteine and the closing phenylalanine or tryptophan. The D gene is left open where the match is weak. Only some rows state a clone size, as once, few, many or a class for expanded clones.

V gene	D gene	clone size	J gene	CDR3 protein	CDR3 DNA
TRBV20-1	TRBD1	many	TRBJ2-5	CSAWTGVETQYF	TGCAGTGCTTGGACAGGGGTCGAGACCCAGTACTTC
TRBV30	-	few	TRBJ2-5	CAWRGGSGRKGTQYF	TGTGCCTGGAGGGGGGGTAGCGGAAGAAAAGGGACCCAGTACTTC
TRBV5-1	-	-	TRBJ2-2	CASTPLGAGTNTGELFF	TGCGCCAGCACCCCCCTTGGGGCCGGAACGAACACCGGGGAGCTGTTTTTT
TRBV6-5	TRBD1	many	TRBJ1-1	CASSYGQGNTEAFF	TGTGCCAGCAGTTACGGACAGGGTAACACTGAAGCTTTCTTT
TRBV7-6	-	many	TRBJ2-2	CASRAGQTNTGELFF	TGTGCCAGCAGAGCGGGACAGACAAACACCGGGGAGCTGTTTTTT
TRBV20-1	-	-	TRBJ1-6	CSAREGGDGSPLHF	TGCAGTGCTAGAGAGGGAGGGGATGGATCACCCCTCCACTTT
TRBV7-2	-	few	TRBJ2-3	CASSSVTDTQYF	TGTGCCAGCAGCTCTGTCACAGATACGCAGTATTTT
TRBV6-5	TRBD2	many	TRBJ2-1	CASSYSGLAGTNNEQFF	TGTGCCAGCAGTTACTCAGGACTAGCGGGAACCAACAATGAGCAGTTCTTC
TRBV5-1	-	many	TRBJ2-7	CASSLMAGDSYEQYF	TGCGCCAGCAGCTTGATGGCAGGGGACTCCTACGAGCAGTACTTC
TRBV19	-	-	TRBJ2-7	CASSIQGLPYEQYF	TGTGCCAGTAGTATACAGGGTTTACCCTACGAGCAGTACTTC
TRBV7-6	-	many	TRBJ2-3	CASSLPPSQVGARTQYF	TGTGCCAGCAGCCTCCCTCCCTCTCAGGTGGGGGCCAGAACGCAGTATTTT
TRBV5-1	-	many	TRBJ1-3	CASSLWSAGRSSGNTIYF	TGCGCCAGCAGCTTGTGGTCAGCCGGTAGATCCTCTGGAAACACCATATATTTT
TRBV6-1	TRBD1	once	TRBJ2-7	CASSAKTGLNYEQYF	TGTGCCAGCAGCGCAAAGACAGGGTTAAACTACGAGCAGTACTTC
TRBV2	TRBD2	many	TRBJ2-1	CASSGVLAGGGEQFF	TGTGCCAGCAGTGGAGTACTAGCGGGAGGGGGTGAGCAGTTCTTC
TRBV24-1	-	-	TRBJ1-5	CATRGGRDQPQHF	TGTGCCACCAGGGGGGGGAGGGATCAGCCCCAGCATTTT
TRBV7-9	-	once	TRBJ2-7	CASKNRDATSYEQYF	TGTGCCAGCAAGAACCGGGACGCGACGTCCTACGAGCAGTACTTC
TRBV11-1	TRBD2	many	TRBJ2-3	CASSIPSPGLAADTQYF	TGTGCCAGCAGCATACCCTCCCCGGGACTAGCCGCAGATACGCAGTATTTT
TRBV12-3/TRBV12-4	-	-	TRBJ2-7	CASTGPVGGEQCF	TGTGCCAGTACTGGGCCAGTTGGAGGCGAGCAGTGCTTC
TRBV28	-	-	TRBJ2-5	CASSGAGYLQETQYF	TGTGCCAGCAGCGGGGCCGGGTACCTCCAGGAGACCCAGTACTTC
TRBV3-1	-	-	TRBJ1-2	CASSQDWDAPYGYTF	TGTGCCAGCAGCCAAGATTGGGACGCACCGTATGGCTACACCTTC
TRBV2	-	-	TRBJ1-5	CASIGQLNQPQHF	TGTGCCAGCATTGGACAGCTCAATCAGCCCCAGCATTTT
TRBV5-6	-	once	TRBJ2-7	CASSYSPGPYEQYF	TGTGCCAGCAGTTATTCTCCAGGACCCTACGAGCAGTACTTC
TRBV20-1	TRBD2	many	TRBJ2-1	CSARTGLAGSYNEQFF	TGCAGTGCTAGAACGGGACTAGCGGGCTCCTACAATGAGCAGTTCTTC
TRBV5-4	-	many	TRBJ1-1	CASSLGSARQNTEAFF	TGTGCCAGCAGCTTGGGGTCAGCTAGACAGAACACTGAAGCTTTCTTT
TRBV19	-	many	TRBJ2-5	CASSISGGLETQYF	TGTGCCAGTAGTATTTCTGGGGGACTGGAGACCCAGTACTTC
TRBV19	-	many	TRBJ1-1	CASSRQVLLDTEAFF	TGTGCCAGTAGTCGACAGGTGCTACTAGACACTGAAGCTTTCTTT
TRBV7-8	-	once	TRBJ1-5	CASSLTDRRNQPQHF	TGTGCCAGCAGCTTGACGGACAGACGGAATCAGCCCCAGCATTTT
TRBV10-3	TRBD1	-	TRBJ1-2	CAISESRGLNYGYTF	TGTGCCATCAGTGAGTCAAGGGGGCTAAACTATGGCTACACCTTC
TRBV19	TRBD1	many	TRBJ1-5	CASSTRTGGQPQHF	TGTGCCAGTAGTACGCGGACAGGGGGGCAGCCCCAGCATTTT
TRBV10-3	-	-	TRBJ2-5	CAISGMGETQYF	TGTGCCATTAGTGGCATGGGTGAGACCCAGTACTTC
TRBV5-1	-	many	TRBJ1-1	CASSLTSLDTEAFF	TGCGCCAGCAGCTTAACGTCTTTGGACACTGAAGCTTTCTTT
TRBV6-4	-	-	TRBJ1-3	CASRGGEPGNTIYF	TGTGCCAGCAGGGGGGGTGAGCCTGGAAACACCATATATTTT
TRBV9	-	-	TRBJ2-3	CASSVEVGSDTQYF	TGTGCCAGCAGCGTAGAAGTGGGATCAGATACGCAGTATTTT
TRBV24-1	TRBD2	many	TRBJ2-5	CATSDSGLAGVGGQETQYF	TGTGCCACCAGTGATTCGGGACTAGCGGGAGTAGGGGGCCAAGAGACCCAGTACTTC
TRBV2	-	-	TRBJ2-7	CASISTAAYEQYF	TGTGCCAGCATTAGCACAGCCGCGTACGAGCAGTACTTC
TRBV7-9	-	-	TRBJ1-5	CASSLVGQPQHF	TGTGCCAGCAGCTTAGTTGGACAGCCCCAGCATTTT
TRBV12-3/TRBV12-4	TRBD2	-	TRBJ2-1	CASSFNPNSGRPNEQFF	TGTGCCAGCAGTTTTAACCCCAACAGCGGGAGACCGAATGAGCAGTTCTTC
TRBV10-3	-	medium-sized	TRBJ2-5	CAISRTDEETQYF	TGTGCCATCAGTAGGACCGACGAAGAGACCCAGTACTTC
TRBV10-3	-	-	TRBJ2-6	CAISELGSGANVLTF	TGTGCCATCAGTGAGTTGGGTTCTGGGGCCAACGTCCTGACTTTC
TRBV2	-	-	TRBJ2-1	CASSESGGQIEQFF	TGTGCCAGCAGTGAGTCGGGTGGGCAGATTGAGCAGTTCTTC
TRBV7-9	-	few	TRBJ1-2	CASSYGLRGYTF	TGTGCCAGCAGCTACGGTTTACGGGGCTACACCTTC
TRBV20-1	-	many	TRBJ1-2	CSAREQGGHGYTF	TGCAGTGCTAGAGAACAGGGTGGTCATGGCTACACCTTC
TRBV20-1	-	few	TRBJ2-7	CSARDQPGAYEQYF	TGCAGTGCTAGAGATCAGCCAGGGGCCTACGAGCAGTACTTC
TRBV24-1	-	few	TRBJ2-3	CATREPITDTQYF	TGTGCCACCAGGGAACCAATTACAGATACGCAGTATTTT
TRBV11-3	TRBD2	-	TRBJ2-7	CASSLGASGTGEQYF	TGTGCCAGCAGCTTAGGGGCTAGCGGGACGGGGGAGCAGTACTTC
TRBV4-3	-	many	TRBJ1-1	CASSAGQNLNTEAFF	TGCGCCAGCAGCGCTGGACAGAACCTTAACACTGAAGCTTTCTTT
TRBV18	TRBD2	-	TRBJ2-5	CASSSASGEGETQYF	TGTGCCAGCTCATCGGCTAGCGGAGAAGGAGAGACCCAGTACTTC
TRBV4-1	-	-	TRBJ1-1	CASSQELAGTEAFF	TGCGCCAGCAGCCAAGAGCTGGCGGGCACTGAAGCTTTCTTT
TRBV6-2/TRBV6-3	-	-	TRBJ2-6	CATRAAGISSGANVPTF	TGTGCCACTAGGGCGGCAGGGATCTCCTCTGGGGCCAACGTCCCGACTTTC
TRBV5-1	TRBD1	-	TRBJ1-2	CASGFRGDGYTF	TGCGCCAGCGGCTTCAGGGGGGATGGCTACACCTTC
TRBV27	-	-	TRBJ1-1	CASSQTPERYTEAFF	TGTGCCAGCAGCCAGACGCCCGAGAGGTACACTGAAGCTTTCTTT
TRBV24-1	TRBD1	few	TRBJ1-5	CATRGRGDNQPQHF	TGTGCCACCAGGGGCAGGGGGGATAATCAGCCCCAGCATTTT
TRBV7-8	-	once	TRBJ1-6	CASSLGPDNSPLHF	TGTGCCAGCAGCTTAGGGCCGGATAATTCACCCCTCCACTTT
TRBV30	TRBD2	few	TRBJ2-1	CAWSVLGGIHNEQFF	TGTGCCTGGAGTGTACTGGGAGGGATCCACAATGAGCAGTTCTTC
TRBV12-3/TRBV12-4	TRBD1	-	TRBJ2-6	CASNYRGGADVLTF	TGTGCCAGCAATTACAGGGGTGGGGCTGACGTCCTGACTTTC
TRBV25-1	-	many	TRBJ2-1	CASSQNEQFF	TGTGCCAGCAGTCAAAATGAGCAGTTCTTC
TRBV10-2	TRBD2	many	TRBJ2-1	CASSLLAASYNEQFF	TGCGCCAGCAGTTTACTAGCGGCTTCCTACAATGAGCAGTTCTTC
TRBV2	-	-	TRBJ1-2	CASSVRQGEGYTF	TGTGCCAGCAGTGTGAGGCAGGGAGAGGGCTACACCTTC
TRBV11-1	TRBD2	-	TRBJ2-1	CASSLGGGPNNEQFF	TGTGCCAGCAGCTTGGGGGGAGGGCCGAACAATGAGCAGTTCTTC